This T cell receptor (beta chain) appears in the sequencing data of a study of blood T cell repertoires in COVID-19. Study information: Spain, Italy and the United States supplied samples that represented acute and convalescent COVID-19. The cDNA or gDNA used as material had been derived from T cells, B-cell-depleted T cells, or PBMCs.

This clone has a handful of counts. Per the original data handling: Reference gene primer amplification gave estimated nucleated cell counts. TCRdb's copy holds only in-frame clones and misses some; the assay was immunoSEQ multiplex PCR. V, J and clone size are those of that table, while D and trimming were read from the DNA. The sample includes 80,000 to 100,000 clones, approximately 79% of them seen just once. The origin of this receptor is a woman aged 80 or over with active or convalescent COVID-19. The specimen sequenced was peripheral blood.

The chain's CDR3 is CASSQGGSGNSPLHF. CDR3 in DNA: TGTGCCAGCAGCCAAGGGGGCTCGGGTAATTCACCCCTCCACTTT. The V and J genes are TRBV7-9 and TRBJ1-6, with 7 bases aligning to TRBD1. CDR1 is SEHNR, CDR2 FQNEAQ, per germline (reference sequence). The CDR3 runs to 15 residues. The junction had 7 bases not matched to a gene; V was cut back by 5 bases and J by 6 bases.